The 29 T cell receptor beta chains below all came from one sample that was sequenced in a study of PD-1 blockade in classical Hodgkin lymphoma. This sample's time point: cycle 4 day 1 (C4D1), after more than five weeks of nivolumab. Relapses following autologous stem cell transplantation were seen in all patients, with brentuximab vedotin exposure varying. The method was immunoSEQ multiplex PCR; TCRdb's version includes in-frame clones alone and lacks a portion of them. The table shows more than 90,000 clones, with more than 70% occurring only once. The source material was peripheral blood mononuclear cells (PBMCs), sampled before the fourth cycle of nivolumab. The receptors derive from a human donor with classical Hodgkin lymphoma.

This clone appeared a single time. The CDR3 sequence is CASSRGQADTQYF. The CDR3 region has the DNA TGTGCCAGCAGTCGTGGACAGGCCGATACGCAGTATTTT. The chain is built from TRBV7-2 and TRBJ2-3; the match to TRBD1 covers 7 bases. The germline V gene has CDR1 SGHTA and CDR2 FQGNSA. The junction had 6 bases not matched to a gene; V was cut back by 6 bases and J by 6 bases. This CDR3 region has 13 residues.

This chain uses TRBV7-2 with TRBJ2-7; a possible D gene is TRBD2 (7 bases). This CDR3 has 15 residues. The germline V and J ends were trimmed by 3 bases and 2 bases, with 14 bases remaining between them. Germline values: CDR1 SGHTA, CDR2 FQGNSA. CDR3 region: CASSFRGGGAYEQYF. The CDR3 DNA sequence: TGTGCCAGCAGCTTTCGCGGGGGCGGCGCCTACGAGCAGTACTTC.

The CDR3 loop reads CASSYSSGGAVDTQYF. The CDR3 bases are TGTGCCAGCAGTTATAGTAGCGGGGGGGCAGTAGATACGCAGTATTTT. The J gene is TRBJ2-3, the V gene TRBV6-5; TRBD2 agrees at 11 bases. CDR1 is MNHEY, CDR2 SVGAGI, per germline. The CDR3 loop spans 16 amino acids. J was trimmed by 5 bases and V by 3 bases; bases with no gene match: 7.

The rearrangement links TRBV27 to TRBJ2-7; possible D gene TRBD1, 6 bases. The germline V and J ends were trimmed by 4 bases and 4 bases, with 11 bases remaining between them. Germline-derived CDR1 and CDR2 are MNHEY and SMNVEV (reference sequence). The CDR3 has 13 amino acids. CDR3 residues: CASSSYREYEQYF. Written as DNA, the CDR3 is TGTGCCAGCAGTTCATACAGGGAGTACGAGCAGTACTTC.

The chain has TRBV6-5 and TRBJ1-2, with unresolved D. The CDR3 is made up of 15 amino acids. Trimming left V 6 bases short and J 1 base short, with 15 bases between. The V gene's germline CDR1 is MNHEY and CDR2 SVGAGI. CDR3 nucleotide sequence: TGTGCCAGCAGCCGATGGCACGGAGGTAACTATGGCTACACCTTC. It specifies CASSRWHGGNYGYTF.

J is TRBJ2-3 and V is TRBV27; D might be TRBD2 (5 bases). Germline lookup yields CDR1 MNHEY and CDR2 SMNVEV (reference sequence). The CDR3 spans 16 residues. V was cut by 5 bases and J by 1 base, with 16 bases left in between. CDR3 in amino acids: CASSPQRVVGTDTQYF. The CDR3 DNA follows: TGTGCCAGCAGTCCCCAGAGGGTTGTGGGCACAGATACGCAGTATTTT.

The rearrangement joins TRBV4-3 to TRBJ2-3, with D perhaps assigned TRBD1 or TRBD2 (6 bases each). The CDR3 contains 15 residues. V shed 1 base and J shed 2 bases, with 10 bases lying between them. Germline CDR1 and CDR2: LGHNA and YSLEER. The CDR3 region has the DNA TGCGCCAGCAGCCAAGGGAGGGACAACACAGATACGCAGTATTTT. Translated: CASSQGRDNTDTQYF.

This chain uses TRBV2 with TRBJ1-6, with 7 bases lining up with TRBD1. The V segment lost 6 bases and the J segment 0 bases; nucleotides outside the gene matches: 5. The germline V gene has CDR1 SNHLY and CDR2 FYNNEI. The CDR3 is made up of 16 amino acids. The CDR3 loop reads CASRGQISSYNSPLHF. The CDR3 DNA sequence: TGTGCCAGCAGGGGACAGATCAGCTCCTATAATTCACCCCTCCACTTT.

The chain combines TRBV28 with TRBJ2-3; 11 nucleotides align to TRBD2. Trimming cost V 5 bases and J 4 bases; bases outside gene matches: 11. CDR1 is MDHEN and CDR2 is SYDVKM in the germline V gene. This CDR3 contains 17 residues. The CDR3 region is CASSRIRTSGFPDTQYF. The CDR3, as DNA: TGTGCCAGCAGTCGGATTAGGACTAGCGGGTTTCCAGATACGCAGTATTTT.

V and J are TRBV30 and TRBJ1-1; no firm D call. This CDR3 region has 14 residues. Germline CDR1 is GTSNPN and CDR2 is SVGIG (reference sequence). The V gene lost 5 bases and the J gene lost 0 bases, with 13 bases spanning the gap. The DNA of the CDR3 is TGTGCCTGGTCGTGGGGAGTCTTGAACACTGAAGCTTTCTTT. This sequence encodes CAWSWGVLNTEAFF.

The J gene is TRBJ2-7, the V gene TRBV7-2, with a tentative D call TRBD2 (6 bases). CDR3 size: 15 residues. V lost 4 bases, J lost 3 bases, and 16 bases lay in between. The germline V gene has CDR1 SGHTA and CDR2 FQGNSA. CDR3: CASSYAGTHHYEQYF. CDR3 DNA: TGTGCCAGCAGCTATGCCGGGACTCACCACTACGAGCAGTACTTC.

This clone was seen many times. The V call is TRBV21-1, the J call TRBJ2-7; TRBD1, the D gene given by the table, was not confirmed from the DNA. TRBV21-1 is a recognized pseudogene. The CDR3 is 10 amino acids. The CDR3 region has the DNA TGTGCCAGCAGCAAAGGGGACAGGGGCTGG. This gives the protein CASSKGDRGW.

CDR3 sequence reads: CASSGGDSPEAFF. The CDR3 nucleotides read TGTGCCAGCAGCGGGGGGGACAGTCCTGAAGCTTTCTTT. The rearrangement joins TRBV6-5 to TRBJ1-1; 7 bases align to TRBD1. The CDR3 has 13 amino acids. Germline CDR1 and CDR2: MNHEY and SVGAGI. Trimming at V came to 6 bases and at J to 6 bases, leaving 7 bases not matched to a gene.

The chain recombines TRBV19 with TRBJ2-6; 9 bases agree with TRBD1. Losses at the gene ends were 6 bases for V and 3 bases for J; bases not matched to a gene: 9. The CDR3 covers 17 residues. Per germline, CDR1 LNHDA and CDR2 SQIVND (reference sequence). The CDR3 DNA reads TGTGCCAGTAGCCCCTGGGACAGGGTCTTTGGGGCCAACGTCCTGACTTTC. Amino acid sequence: CASSPWDRVFGANVLTF.

V gene TRBV19 combines with J gene TRBJ2-1; the D is unclear. CDR3 length: 17 residues. The V end lost 5 bases, the J end lost 4 bases, and 21 bases lay between the germline ends. Germline V gene sequence: CDR1 LNHDA, CDR2 SQIVND (reference sequence). The CDR3 sequence is CASSPPLGSNYYNEQFF. As DNA, the CDR3 is TGTGCCAGTAGTCCCCCTTTGGGCTCTAACTATTACAATGAGCAGTTCTTC.

CDR3 coding DNA: TGTGCCAGCAGCTTACTAGGGGCACGGTACGAGCAGTACTTC. Residues: CASSLLGARYEQYF. The genes are TRBV7-2 and TRBJ2-7, with a possible D match to TRBD1 (5 bases). The V and J ends lost 2 bases and 4 bases respectively, with 12 bases between them. The CDR3 is 14 residues long. In germline, CDR1 is SGHTA, CDR2 FQGNSA.

The rearrangement links TRBV28 to TRBJ2-7; D is perhaps TRBD1 (6 bases). V was pared by 6 bases and J by 1 base, with 19 bases between. Germline lookup yields CDR1 MDHEN and CDR2 SYDVKM. This CDR3 has 16 amino acids. In nucleotides, the CDR3 is TGTGCCAGCAGACCCCCTACAGGGTCAGTGTCCTACGAGCAGTACTTC. It is translated as CASRPPTGSVSYEQYF. Full variable domain (rest looked up from reference TRBV28 and TRBJ2-7): DVKVTQSSRYLVKRTGEKVFLECVQDMDHENMFWYRQDPGLGLRLIYFSYDVKMKEKGDIPEGYSVSREKKERFSLILESASTNQTSMYLCASRPPTGSVSYEQYFGPGTRLTVT.

This chain joins TRBV5-1 and TRBJ2-2; D not resolved. Trimming stripped 0 bases from V and 3 bases from J, with 9 bases between. Germline lookup yields CDR1 SGHRS and CDR2 YFSETQ. The CDR3 is made up of 15 amino acids. The CDR3 protein is CASSLDQPDTGELFF. The DNA of the CDR3 is TGCGCCAGCAGCTTGGATCAGCCGGACACCGGGGAGCTGTTTTTT.

This clone was seen once. V usage is TRBV10-3 and J usage is TRBJ1-4; D possibly corresponds to TRBD1 (6 bases). Trimming shortened V by 4 bases and J by 5 bases, and 11 bases separated the two germline ends. This CDR3 has 14 residues. Germline-derived CDR1 and CDR2 are ENHRY and SYGVKD. The CDR3, as DNA: TGTGCCATCAGTGTGGGGGGCCCGAATGAAAAACTGTTTTTT. Translating gives CAISVGGPNEKLFF.

The chain recombines TRBV28 with TRBJ2-7, with TRBD1 matching over 8 bases. Germline loops: CDR1 MDHEN, CDR2 SYDVKM. This CDR3 contains 16 residues. The V segment lost 5 bases and the J segment 1 base; nucleotides outside the gene matches: 10. DNA of the CDR3: TGTGCCAGCAGTCTCAGCTGGGACAGGCAATCCTACGAGCAGTACTTC. It translates to CASSLSWDRQSYEQYF.

The J gene is TRBJ2-1, the V gene TRBV29-1, with 7 bases matching TRBD2. The length of the CDR3 is 13 residues. Germline V gives CDR1 SQVTM, CDR2 ANQGSEA. V shed 6 bases, J shed 0 bases, and the junction held 2 bases outside the gene matches. The DNA of the CDR3 is TGCAGCGTGGGGGGGAACTCCTACAATGAGCAGTTCTTC. It codes for CSVGGNSYNEQFF.

This clone was detected only once. The CDR3 bases are TGTGCCAGCAGCTTAGTTTACCAGGGGAGGACTGGAAACACCATATATTTT. Protein sequence: CASSLVYQGRTGNTIYF. The V and J genes are TRBV11-2 and TRBJ1-3; D possibly corresponds to TRBD1 (6 bases). Trimming left V 1 base short and J 2 bases short, with 15 bases between. Per germline, CDR1 SGHAT and CDR2 FQNNGV. CDR3 size: 17 residues.

J is TRBJ2-7 and V is TRBV6-5; D assignment may be TRBD1 or TRBD2 (5 bases each). Trimming took off 5 bases at V and 2 bases at J, with 16 bases between the two ends. Germline CDR1 MNHEY, CDR2 SVGAGI. The CDR3 runs 15 residues. CDR3 coding DNA: TGTGCCAGCAGTACGCACCGGGACGGGACCTACGAGCAGTACTTC. Its translation: CASSTHRDGTYEQYF.

The V call is TRBV10-3, the J call TRBJ1-4, with D perhaps matching TRBD1 (5 bases). The germline V and J ends were trimmed by 9 bases and 2 bases, with 10 bases remaining between them. CDR1 and CDR2 (germline): ENHRY, SYGVKD. CDR3 size: 13 residues. CDR3 sequence reads: CAISGRTNEKLFF. The CDR3 nucleotides are TGTGCCATTTCGGGACGGACTAATGAAAAACTGTTTTTT.

This sequence joins TRBV7-2 and TRBJ1-2; 7 bases are shared with TRBD1. The CDR3 has 14 residues. V shed 3 bases, J shed 4 bases, and the junction held 5 bases outside the gene matches. The germline CDR1 and CDR2 sequences are SGHTA and FQGNSA. The chain's CDR3 is CASSLRGPGYGYTF. CDR3 nucleotide sequence: TGTGCCAGCAGCTTGAGGGGGCCAGGCTATGGCTACACCTTC.

This chain uses TRBV5-1 with TRBJ2-5, with a possible D match to TRBD2 (6 bases). The germline CDR1 and CDR2 sequences are SGHRS and YFSETQ. V lost 5 bases to trimming and J lost 3 bases, with 20 bases between them. This CDR3 spans 16 amino acids. In DNA form, the CDR3 reads TGCGCCAGCAGAGGTAGTCGGGGGAGCCGTGAAGAGACCCAGTACTTC. The encoded protein is CASRGSRGSREETQYF.

This clone was observed a few times. This chain connects TRBV10-3 to TRBJ2-7; 13 bases agree with TRBD2. Germline-derived CDR1 and CDR2 are ENHRY and SYGVKD. CDR3 length equals 20 residues. The trim removed 3 bases at V and 1 base at J, leaving 15 bases unmatched. In nucleotides, the CDR3 is TGTGCCATCAGTGACCCGACAGGTAGGACTAGCGGGAGAGGATCCTACGAGCAGTACTTC. This sequence encodes CAISDPTGRTSGRGSYEQYF.

This chain joins TRBV7-3 and TRBJ2-2; D is possibly TRBD2 (5 bases). With 4 bases removed from V and 7 bases from J, the gap between germline ends came to 10 bases. Germline V gives CDR1 SGHTA, CDR2 FQGTGA. There are 13 residues in the CDR3. This CDR3 reads CASSSSEVGELFF. CDR3 coding DNA: TGTGCCAGCAGCTCCTCGGAGGTCGGGGAGCTGTTTTTT. Filled out from reference TRBV7-3 and TRBJ2-2, the complete variable domain reads GAGVSQTPSNKVTEKGKYVELRCDPISGHTALYWYRQSLGQGPEFLIYFQGTGAADDSGLPNDRFFAVRPEGSVSTLKIQRTERGDSAVYLCASSSSEVGELFFGEGSRLTVL.

J is TRBJ2-3 and V is TRBV6-6; D ambiguous. Germline-derived CDR1 and CDR2 are MNHNY and SVGAGI (reference sequence). The CDR3 is 15 residues long. Trimming stripped 0 bases from V and 1 base from J, with 8 bases between. The CDR3 protein is CASSYSIRGTDTQYF. The CDR3 DNA sequence: TGTGCCAGCAGTTACTCGATCCGGGGCACAGATACGCAGTATTTT.